These 23 T cell receptor beta chains came from one sample sequenced in a study of early stage breast cancer tumors. The data were produced by immunoSEQ multiplex PCR, yet TCRdb's version contains in-frame clones alone and is incomplete. The table has tens of thousands of clones, over 65% seen once; the top ten hold under 7%. The sample consisted of blood. The origin of the receptors is a person aged 55-75 years with breast cancer.

The chain links TRBV28 to TRBJ1-1, with D possibly TRBD1 on 5 matching bases. Germline CDR1 and CDR2: MDHEN and SYDVKM. This CDR3 region has 15 residues. V was trimmed by 8 bases and J by 1 base, leaving 17 bases between them. The DNA of the CDR3 is TGTGCCAGCTCCTTCTTCGGGACTGGGAACACTGAAGCTTTCTTT. This translates into CASSFFGTGNTEAFF.

This clone was detected a few times. The J gene is TRBJ1-2, the V gene TRBV27, with D unclear. The CDR3 has 13 amino acids. Trimming removed 6 bases at V and 2 bases at J, with 10 bases between. The V gene's germline CDR1 is MNHEY and CDR2 SMNVEV (reference sequence). CDR3 amino acids: CASRGIGNYGYTF. The CDR3 DNA follows: TGTGCCAGCAGGGGCATCGGGAACTATGGCTACACCTTC.

This chain uses TRBV27 with TRBJ1-1, with D possibly TRBD1 on 6 matching bases. Germline CDR1 reads MNHEY; CDR2 reads SMNVEV (reference sequence). This CDR3 spans 14 amino acids. Trimming took off 4 bases at V and 5 bases at J, with 14 bases between the two ends. CDR3 loop: CASSSRGVVTEAFF. DNA for the CDR3: TGTGCCAGCAGTTCCAGGGGTGTTGTAACTGAAGCTTTCTTT.

The chain links TRBV12-5 to TRBJ2-7; D gene ambiguous. Germline CDR1 and CDR2: LGHNT and FRNRAP. V was clipped by 4 bases and J by 4 bases, with 8 bases between them. The CDR3 spans 12 residues. In DNA form, the CDR3 reads TGTGCTAGTGGTTCCTTCTTTTACGAGCAGTACTTC. It codes for CASGSFFYEQYF.

This clone was recorded a few times. The chain has TRBV19 and TRBJ1-6; no firm D call. Trimming left V 6 bases short and J 9 bases short, with 18 bases between. The CDR3 is made up of 15 amino acids. Germline CDR1 is LNHDA and CDR2 is SQIVND (reference sequence). CDR3 in amino acids: CASSPGVRSGSPLHF. The DNA for the CDR3 is TGTGCCAGTAGCCCTGGAGTTAGGTCTGGTTCACCCCTCCACTTT.

The chain links TRBV18 to TRBJ1-3; D gene ambiguous. CDR3 size: 16 residues. V gave up 3 bases and J gave up 0 bases, with 12 bases separating them. Germline values: CDR1 KGHSH, CDR2 LQKENI. CDR3 in amino acids: CASSPAHANSGNTIYF. The DNA of the CDR3 is TGTGCCAGCTCACCGGCCCACGCCAACTCTGGAAACACCATATATTTT.

The gene calls are TRBV18 and TRBJ1-5; D gene uncertain. The V gene's germline CDR1 is KGHSH and CDR2 LQKENI. V was shortened by 3 bases and J by 4 bases, with 10 bases between the two germline ends. This CDR3 comprises 14 residues. CDR3 nucleotide sequence: TGTGCCAGCTCACCTGGTTCCTTTAATCAGCCCCAGCATTTT. It codes for CASSPGSFNQPQHF.

This chain links TRBV11-2 with TRBJ1-3; D may be TRBD1 (6 bases). V was clipped by 4 bases and J by 0 bases, with 13 bases between them. The CDR3 runs 16 residues. The V gene's germline CDR1 is SGHAT and CDR2 FQNNGV. The CDR3 region is CASSSPRTVSGNTIYF. DNA of the CDR3: TGTGCCAGCAGCTCACCCCGGACAGTCTCTGGAAACACCATATATTTT.

V usage is TRBV6-1 and J usage is TRBJ1-2; 9 bases are shared with TRBD1. Germline assignment: CDR1 MNHNS and CDR2 SASEGT. The trim removed 2 bases at V and 8 bases at J, leaving 9 bases unmatched. The CDR3 runs to 15 residues. The CDR3 loop reads CASSERGRTGEGYTF. The CDR3 DNA follows: TGTGCCAGCAGTGAACGAGGCAGGACAGGGGAAGGCTACACCTTC.

The rearrangement uses TRBV5-6 and TRBJ1-1; 8 bases line up with TRBD1. The CDR3 is 16 amino acids. V dropped 0 bases and J dropped 6; count of bases not matched to a gene: 10. The germline V gene encodes CDR1 SGHDT and CDR2 YYEEEE. CDR3: CASSLGGTGGFAEAFF. The CDR3 DNA sequence: TGTGCCAGCAGCTTGGGGGGGACAGGTGGTTTTGCTGAAGCTTTCTTT.

This clone was detected a few times. V is TRBV9 and J is TRBJ1-1; D is possibly TRBD1 (6 bases). V lost 2 bases and J lost 6, with 14 bases in between. In germline, CDR1 is SGDLS, CDR2 YYNGEE. The CDR3 length is 14 residues. The CDR3 bases are TGTGCCAGCAGCGTTAGGGGGGCGCAGGCTGAAGCTTTCTTT. Amino acid sequence: CASSVRGAQAEAFF.

The rearrangement joins TRBV6-1 to TRBJ1-1; no firm D call. The CDR3 loop spans 11 amino acids. CDR1 is MNHNS, CDR2 SASEGT, per germline. The V and J ends lost 9 bases and 2 bases respectively, with 7 bases between them. As DNA, the CDR3 is TGTGCCAGTGGGATAAACACTGAAGCTTTCTTT. It translates to CASGINTEAFF.

The V call is TRBV6-1, the J call TRBJ2-3, with D perhaps matching TRBD2 (5 bases). The germline gives CDR1 MNHNS, CDR2 SASEGT. V was trimmed by 4 bases and J by 3 bases, leaving 11 bases between them. The CDR3 length is 14 residues. The CDR3 here is CASSGGWETDTQYF. The CDR3 DNA follows: TGTGCCAGCAGTGGAGGGTGGGAGACAGATACGCAGTATTTT.

The chain combines TRBV5-6 with TRBJ1-4; D gene unclear. From germline, CDR1 is SGHDT and CDR2 YYEEEE. This CDR3 has 15 residues. Trimming shortened V by 4 bases and J by 6 bases, and 16 bases separated the two germline ends. CDR3 loop: CASSTYTTHYEKLFF. CDR3 coding DNA: TGTGCCAGCAGCACCTACACAACCCATTATGAAAAACTGTTTTTT.

This clone was detected only once. This chain links TRBV27 with TRBJ1-1; D ambiguous. Between the trimmed V and J ends, which lost 4 bases and 2 bases, there was a span of 8 bases. The CDR3 is 13 amino acids. Germline V CDR1 and CDR2: MNHEY, SMNVEV (reference sequence). This chain's CDR3 is CASSWTINTEAFF. The CDR3 DNA reads as TGTGCCAGCAGTTGGACTATAAACACTGAAGCTTTCTTT.

The CDR3 nucleotides read TGCGCCAGCAGCTTGGAGCGGGCCACAGATACGCAGTATTTT. Its protein product is CASSLERATDTQYF. The chain couples TRBV5-1 to TRBJ2-3; the D gene is possibly TRBD2 (6 bases). In germline, CDR1 is SGHRS, CDR2 YFSETQ. This CDR3 region has 14 residues. Trimming pared 0 bases from V and 2 bases from J, leaving 7 bases between.

The V gene is TRBV7-2, the J gene TRBJ1-2; D call uncertain. Trimming left V 3 bases short and J 6 bases short, with 8 bases between. Looked up from germline, CDR1 is SGHTA and CDR2 is FQGNSA. The CDR3 runs to 12 residues. The CDR3 DNA sequence: TGTGCCAGCAGCTTGTCGGGTGATGGCTACACCTTC. This codes for CASSLSGDGYTF.

The genes are TRBV6-1 and TRBJ1-2; 8 nucleotides align to TRBD1. CDR3 length: 14 residues. V lost 4 bases and J lost 4; bases outside the gene matches: 5. From germline, CDR1 is MNHNS and CDR2 SASEGT. In DNA, the CDR3 is TGTGCCAGCAGTGCCGACAGGGGTATCTATGGCTACACCTTC. Its translation is CASSADRGIYGYTF.

The rearrangement links TRBV5-1 to TRBJ2-7; possibly TRBD2 for D (5 bases). V was cut by 4 bases and J by 6 bases, with 17 bases left in between. Germline V gene lookup returns CDR1 SGHRS and CDR2 YFSETQ. The CDR3 has 14 amino acids. CDR3 in DNA: TGCGCCAGCAGCGGCCCTCTAGATGGGAGCGAGCAGTACTTC. Translated: CASSGPLDGSEQYF.

The sample holds one count of this clone. The chain recombines TRBV6-6 with TRBJ1-5; TRBD1 matches at 8 bases. The CDR3 spans 14 residues. With 6 bases clipped from V and 6 bases from J, the junction kept 7 bases outside the gene matches. Germline V CDR1 and CDR2: MNHNY, SVGAGI (reference sequence). CDR3 loop: CASRQQGVAQPQHF. The CDR3 region has the DNA TGTGCCAGCAGACAACAGGGGGTCGCTCAGCCCCAGCATTTT.

The rearrangement links TRBV5-6 to TRBJ1-2, with 8 bases identical to TRBD1. The V gene's germline CDR1 is SGHDT and CDR2 YYEEEE. Trimming cost V 4 bases and J 4 bases; bases outside gene matches: 9. This CDR3 region has 15 residues. CDR3 coding DNA: TGTGCCAGCAGCCTTCGCGGACAGGGCGGCTATGGCTACACCTTC. Amino acid sequence: CASSLRGQGGYGYTF.

The genes are TRBV18 and TRBJ1-1; D not certain. From germline, CDR1 is KGHSH and CDR2 LQKENI. The CDR3 contains 15 residues. Trimming pared 3 bases from V and 2 bases from J, leaving 13 bases between. DNA for the CDR3: TGTGCCAGCTCACCCCTGGGGAGATTCAACACTGAAGCTTTCTTT. Residues: CASSPLGRFNTEAFF. Full variable domain (outside the CDR3, taken from reference TRBV18 and TRBJ1-1): NAGVMQNPRHLVRRRGQEARLRCSPMKGHSHVYWYRQLPEEGLKFMVYLQKENIIDESGMPKERFSAEFPKEGPSILRIQQVVRGDSAAYFCASSPLGRFNTEAFFGQGTRLTVV.

The rearrangement uses TRBV28 and TRBJ2-3; no reliable D call. CDR3 length: 12 amino acids. Germline assignment: CDR1 MDHEN and CDR2 SYDVKM. V gave up 8 bases and J gave up 1 base, with 7 bases separating them. CDR3 DNA: TGTGCCAGCCTCACGGGCACAGATACGCAGTATTTT. Translating gives CASLTGTDTQYF.